The next 10 T cell receptor beta chains were all read from a single sample in a study of blood T cell repertoires in COVID-19. Generated by immunoSEQ multiplex PCR, the TCRdb table keeps only in-frame clones and is missing some. The sample lists 140,000 or so clones, approximately 84% occurring once. The sample comprised PBMCs or T cells enriched from blood (not recorded which). These receptors were taken from a woman aged 45-59 years with acute COVID-19.

The chain carries TRBV2 and TRBJ2-3, with 7 positions matching TRBD2. V gave up 7 bases and J gave up 0 bases; unmatched junction bases: 13. The CDR3 length is 17 residues. Per the germline V gene, CDR1 is SNHLY and CDR2 is FYNNEI. The CDR3 spells CASTGRAGLRSTDTQYF. The CDR3 coding sequence is TGTGCCAGCACCGGCCGAGCGGGGTTAAGGAGCACAGATACGCAGTATTTT. Full variable domain (missing parts from reference TRBV2 and TRBJ2-3): EPEVTQTPSHQVTQMGQEVILRCVPISNHLYFYWYRQILGQKVEFLVSFYNNEISEKSEIFDDQFSVERPDGSNFTLKIRSTKLEDSAMYFCASTGRAGLRSTDTQYFGPGTRLTVL.

Concerning this clone itself: Other DNA variants within this sample encode the same CDR3. This chain links TRBV11-2 with TRBJ2-7; TRBD1 matches 8 bases. The V segment lost 3 bases and the J segment 3 bases; nucleotides outside the gene matches: 4. The CDR3 spans 14 residues. Germline values: CDR1 SGHAT, CDR2 FQNNGV. The CDR3 reads CASSFGQGGYEQYF. In nucleotides, the CDR3 is TGTGCCAGCAGCTTTGGACAGGGTGGCTACGAGCAGTACTTC.

This clone was recorded once. The gene calls are TRBV19 and TRBJ2-1; the match to TRBD2 covers 11 bases. The CDR3 loop spans 16 amino acids. Germline lookup yields CDR1 LNHDA and CDR2 SQIVND (reference sequence). V trimming: 3 bases; J trimming: 6 bases; junction bases outside the gene matches: 7. The CDR3 bases are TGTGCCAGTAGTATTCTGACTAGCGGGACTCGCAATGAGCAGTTCTTC. Amino acid sequence: CASSILTSGTRNEQFF.

The chain combines TRBV29-1 with TRBJ1-2; 10 nucleotides line up with TRBD1. Germline V gene data show CDR1 as SQVTM and CDR2 as ANQGSEA. This CDR3 contains 12 residues. V shed 3 bases and J 8 bases; nucleotides not matched to a gene: 3. The CDR3 reads CSVETGGEGYTF. In nucleotides, the CDR3 is TGCAGCGTTGAGACAGGGGGCGAGGGCTACACCTTC.

This chain uses TRBV5-4 with TRBJ1-2, with 9 bases lining up with TRBD1. The germline gives CDR1 SGHNT, CDR2 YYREEE (reference sequence). V lost 4 bases to trimming and J lost 4 bases; unmatched junction nucleotides: 8. The length of the CDR3 is 15 residues. CDR3 loop: CASSPGQGIAYGYTF. The CDR3 nucleotides are TGTGCCAGCAGCCCGGGACAGGGAATTGCCTATGGCTACACCTTC.

This clone was counted only a few times. The chain uses TRBV2 and TRBJ1-5; D not resolved. Germline CDR1 reads SNHLY; CDR2 reads FYNNEI. Trimming took off 6 bases at V and 0 bases at J, with 6 bases between the two ends. CDR3 size: 13 residues. The DNA for the CDR3 is TGTGCCAGCAGGAGTTATAGCAATCAGCCCCAGCATTTT. It encodes CASRSYSNQPQHF.

The table lists this clone with a count of one. V gene TRBV19 combines with J gene TRBJ1-2; possible D gene TRBD1, 5 bases. V was cut by 4 bases and J by 8 bases, with 17 bases left in between. Germline CDR1 and CDR2: LNHDA and SQIVND (reference sequence). The CDR3 is 14 residues long. CDR3 in DNA: TGTGCCAGTAGTACGCTCGGGGGTCCGCAAGGCTACACCTTC. This encodes CASSTLGGPQGYTF.

The CDR3 region is CASSPAGGGTGELFF. CDR3 bases: TGTGCCAGCAGCCCCGCAGGGGGTGGCACCGGGGAGCTGTTTTTT. The chain recombines TRBV13 with TRBJ2-2; 7 bases are a match to TRBD1. This CDR3 has 15 amino acids. From germline, CDR1 is PRHDT and CDR2 FYEKMQ (reference sequence). V was pared by 5 bases and J by 4 bases, with 7 bases of the junction left unmatched.

The gene calls are TRBV12-3 or TRBV12-4 and TRBJ2-5; perhaps TRBD2 as D (5 bases). The CDR3 runs 13 residues. V lost 0 bases and J lost 9, with 11 bases in between. The CDR3 DNA reads as TGTGCCAGCAGTTTAGCCTCGCGGGTTTCCCAGTACTTC. Translation: CASSLASRVSQYF.

J is TRBJ1-4 and V is TRBV19, with D tentatively TRBD1 (5 bases). The germline gives CDR1 LNHDA, CDR2 SQIVND (reference sequence). Trimming shortened V by 9 bases and J by 5 bases, and 13 bases separated the two germline ends. This CDR3 region has 13 residues. The CDR3 protein is CASTDRLNEKLFF. As DNA, the CDR3 is TGTGCCAGCACAGACAGATTAAATGAAAAACTGTTTTTT.